These T cell receptor beta chains were read from a single sample in a study of cytomegalovirus exposure and HLA in healthy donors. Here immunoSEQ multiplex PCR was the method, and the copy in TCRdb shows in-frame clones only, minus some. This sample yields 95,000 to 150,000 clones, of which approximately 72% are seen a single time; roughly 8.2% belongs to the top ten. Sequenced input: PBMCs. The receptors shown here come from a woman between 40 and 55 years old in good health and CMV-seropositive. Each CDR3 is given with its conserved first and last residue. Fields, in order: J gene, clone size, D gene, V gene, CDR3 protein, CDR3 DNA. A D gene is named only where the DNA matches it firmly. Only some rows state a clone size, as once, few, many or a class for expanded clones.

>TRBJ2-6|NA|TRBD1|TRBV5-4
CASSSQQGTGANVLTF
TGTGCCAGCAGCTCCCAACAGGGGACTGGGGCCAACGTCCTGACTTTC
>TRBJ2-1|NA|TRBD2|TRBV4-1
CASSPITGTSDNEQFF
TGCGCCAGCAGCCCTATCACCGGGACTAGTGACAATGAGCAGTTCTTC
>TRBJ1-1|NA|TRBD1|TRBV6-5
CASSYSRTGNTEAFF
TGTGCCAGCAGTTACTCTCGGACAGGGAACACTGAAGCTTTCTTT
>TRBJ1-1|few|TRBD1|TRBV5-1
CASSSMGQGAEAFF
TGCGCCAGCAGCTCGATGGGACAGGGAGCTGAAGCTTTCTTT
>TRBJ1-1|few|NA|TRBV2
CASSSDAAKGAFF
TGTGCCAGCAGTTCTGACGCGGCAAAGGGGGCTTTCTTT
>TRBJ2-3|few|NA|TRBV29-1
CSAVRENTDTQYF
TGCAGCGCCGTGAGAGAGAACACAGATACGCAGTATTTT
>TRBJ1-6|few|TRBD1|TRBV2
CASSEASGGTADSPLHF
TGTGCCAGCAGTGAAGCTTCCGGCGGGACAGCGGATTCACCCCTCCACTTT
>TRBJ1-6|NA|NA|TRBV2
CASTQDGRGSPLHF
TGTGCCAGCACACAAGACGGGCGGGGTTCACCCCTCCACTTT
>TRBJ2-3|NA|NA|TRBV5-1
CASSLTRLYTDTQYF
TGCGCCAGCAGCTTGACGCGACTGTACACAGATACGCAGTATTTT
>TRBJ1-6|NA|NA|TRBV6-6
CASNQPGLNSPLHF
TGTGCCAGTAATCAACCGGGACTCAATTCACCCCTCCACTTT
>TRBJ1-2|NA|NA|TRBV5-4
CASSLLGGAMYGYTF
TGTGCCAGCAGCCTCCTGGGAGGGGCCATGTATGGCTACACCTTC
>TRBJ1-2|NA|NA|TRBV28
CASSRTQGGYGYTF
TGTGCCAGCAGTCGGACCCAGGGAGGCTATGGCTACACCTTC
>TRBJ2-2|NA|TRBD2|TRBV4-3
CASSQDWAGGNTGELFF
TGCGCCAGCAGCCAAGATTGGGCGGGGGGGAACACCGGGGAGCTGTTTTTT
>TRBJ1-1|NA|NA|TRBV7-3
CASSSQPHQSEAFF
TGTGCCAGCAGCTCCCAACCCCACCAGTCAGAAGCTTTCTTT
>TRBJ1-1|NA|TRBD1|TRBV5-6
CASSLVTGSEAFF
TGTGCCAGCAGCTTGGTGACAGGGTCTGAAGCTTTCTTT
>TRBJ2-1|NA|TRBD2|TRBV6-5
CASTPNGGVPNEQFF
TGTGCCAGCACCCCCAACGGGGGGGTTCCAAATGAGCAGTTCTTC
>TRBJ1-1|once|NA|TRBV18
CASSPRDTANTEAFF
TGTGCCAGCTCACCCCGGGACACCGCGAACACTGAAGCTTTCTTT
>TRBJ1-6|few|NA|TRBV9
CASSYDSYNSPLHF
TGTGCCAGCAGTTACGACAGTTATAATTCACCCCTCCACTTT
>TRBJ2-7|once|NA|TRBV5-1
CASSLAVGGEQYF
TGCGCCAGCAGCTTGGCCGTCGGGGGCGAGCAGTACTTC
>TRBJ2-1|NA|NA|TRBV19
CASRSNNEQFF
TGTGCCAGTAGATCCAACAATGAGCAGTTCTTC
>TRBJ2-2|once|TRBD1|TRBV6-5
CASTDRVATGELFF
TGTGCCAGCACTGACAGGGTAGCCACCGGGGAGCTGTTTTTT
>TRBJ1-2|NA|NA|TRBV7-2
CASSLGALYGYTF
TGTGCCAGCAGCTTAGGAGCGCTCTATGGCTACACCTTC
>TRBJ1-2|NA|TRBD1|TRBV7-2
CASSFLPGQRPYTF
TGTGCTAGCAGCTTTCTGCCGGGACAGCGGCCCTACACCTTC
>TRBJ2-7|NA|TRBD1|TRBV7-2
CASSQDRGGFYEQYF
TGTGCCAGCAGCCAAGACAGGGGGGGATTTTACGAGCAGTACTTC
>TRBJ1-2|NA|NA|TRBV25-1
CASSELDTNYGYTF
TGTGCCAGCAGTGAATTGGACACGAACTATGGCTACACCTTC
>TRBJ2-7|once|NA|TRBV7-7
CASSSGPPGGAYEQYF
TGTGCCAGCAGCTCCGGACCCCCGGGCGGGGCTTACGAGCAGTACTTC